This TCR beta chain was recorded in a study of CD8+ T cells in alopecia areata. General study points: Affected lesional scalp, above all in alopecia totalis/universalis, was more clonal than normal scalp. Scalp clonality, along with expanded CD8+ clones among the top 100, was significantly decreased by tofacitinib.

RNA extraction was followed by reverse transcription into cDNA, which acted as the sequencing template. This table comes from immunoSEQ multiplex PCR, and its TCRdb copy is limited to in-frame clones, with some not included. The sample lists 150,000 to 200,000 clones; 40% to 65% were seen once. Treatment described: oral pan-JAK inhibitor, 5-10 mg twice daily. V dropped 1 base and J dropped 5 bases, with 15 bases sitting between them. The CDR3 length is 16 residues. The germline gives CDR1 SGHVS, CDR2 FNYEAQ. Turning to this clone: Its matching antigen is unknown.

Sample: CD8+ T cells sorted from blood, taken between weeks 51 and 54, from a patient treated with tofacitinib. This chain connects TRBV7-6 to TRBJ2-1; possibly TRBD2 for D (7 bases). The TCR comes from a human donor with alopecia areata. The CDR3, as DNA: TGTGCCAGCAGCTTAGATCAGGAGGGGGGGAACAATGAGCAGTTCTTC. Its translation: CASSLDQEGGNNEQFF.